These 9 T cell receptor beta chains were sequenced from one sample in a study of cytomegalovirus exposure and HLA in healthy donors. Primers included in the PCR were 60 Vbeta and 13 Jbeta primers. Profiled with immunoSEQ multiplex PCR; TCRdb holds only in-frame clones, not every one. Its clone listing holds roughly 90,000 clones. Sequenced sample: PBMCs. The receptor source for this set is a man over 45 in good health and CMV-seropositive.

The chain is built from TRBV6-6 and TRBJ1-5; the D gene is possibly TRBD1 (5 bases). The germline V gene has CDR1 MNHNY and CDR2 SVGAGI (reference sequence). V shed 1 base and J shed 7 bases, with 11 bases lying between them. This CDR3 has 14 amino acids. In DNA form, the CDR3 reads TGTGCCAGCAGTTACTTGGGGGAGGGGCAGCCCCAGCATTTT. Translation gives CASSYLGEGQPQHF.

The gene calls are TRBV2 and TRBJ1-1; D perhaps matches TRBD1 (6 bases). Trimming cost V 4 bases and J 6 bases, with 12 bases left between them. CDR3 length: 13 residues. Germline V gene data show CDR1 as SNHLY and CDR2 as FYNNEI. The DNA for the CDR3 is TGTGCCAGCAGTGCCTCCGGGGGGCCTGAAGCTTTCTTT. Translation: CASSASGGPEAFF. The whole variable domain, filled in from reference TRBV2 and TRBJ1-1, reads EPEVTQTPSHQVTQMGQEVILRCVPISNHLYFYWYRQILGQKVEFLVSFYNNEISEKSEIFDDQFSVERPDGSNFTLKIRSTKLEDSAMYFCASSASGGPEAFFGQGTRLTVV.

Written as DNA, the CDR3 is TGTGCCAGCAGCGTAGAGGCGGGGCCACCCCTCCACTTT. Its translation: CASSVEAGPPLHF. The rearrangement links TRBV9 to TRBJ1-6, with D maybe TRBD1 (5 bases). Germline V lookup: CDR1 SGDLS, CDR2 YYNGEE. The CDR3 has 13 residues. V was clipped by 0 bases and J by 11 bases, with 9 bases between them. The full variable domain, rest sourced from reference TRBV9 and TRBJ1-6, is DSGVTQTPKHLITATGQRVTLRCSPRSGDLSVYWYQQSLDQGLQFLIQYYNGEERAKGNILERFSAQQFPDLHSELNLSSLELGDSALYFCASSVEAGPPLHFGNGTRLTVT.

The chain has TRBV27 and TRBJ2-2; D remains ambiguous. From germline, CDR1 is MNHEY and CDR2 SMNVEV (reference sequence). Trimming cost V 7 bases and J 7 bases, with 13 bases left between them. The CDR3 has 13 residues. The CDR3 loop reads CASTSQIGGELFF. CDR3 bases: TGTGCCAGCACCTCTCAGATTGGCGGGGAGCTGTTTTTT.

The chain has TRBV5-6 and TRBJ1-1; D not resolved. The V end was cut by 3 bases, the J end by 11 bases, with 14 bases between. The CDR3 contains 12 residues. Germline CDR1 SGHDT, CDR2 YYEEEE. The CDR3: CASSYLTYEAFF. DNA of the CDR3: TGTGCCAGCAGCTATCTCACCTACGAGGCTTTCTTT.

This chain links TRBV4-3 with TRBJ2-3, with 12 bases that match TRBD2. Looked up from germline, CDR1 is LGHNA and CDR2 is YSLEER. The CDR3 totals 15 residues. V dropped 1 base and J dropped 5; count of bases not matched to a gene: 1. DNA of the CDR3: TGCGCCAGCAGCCAAGGGGGACTAGCGGGAGATACGCAGTATTTT. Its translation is CASSQGGLAGDTQYF.

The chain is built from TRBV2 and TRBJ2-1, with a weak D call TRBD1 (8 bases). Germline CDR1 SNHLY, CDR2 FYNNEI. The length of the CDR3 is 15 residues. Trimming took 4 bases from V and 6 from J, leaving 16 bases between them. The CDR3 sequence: CASSVQGGSFNEQFF. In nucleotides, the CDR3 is TGTGCCAGCAGTGTACAGGGGGGGTCTTTCAATGAGCAGTTCTTC.

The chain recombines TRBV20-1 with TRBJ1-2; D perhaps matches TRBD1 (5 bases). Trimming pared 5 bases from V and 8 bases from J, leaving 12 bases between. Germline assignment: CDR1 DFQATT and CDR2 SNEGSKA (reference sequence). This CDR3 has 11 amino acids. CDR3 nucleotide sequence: TGCAGTGCTCAGTGGGGGGAAGGCTACACCTTC. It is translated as CSAQWGEGYTF.

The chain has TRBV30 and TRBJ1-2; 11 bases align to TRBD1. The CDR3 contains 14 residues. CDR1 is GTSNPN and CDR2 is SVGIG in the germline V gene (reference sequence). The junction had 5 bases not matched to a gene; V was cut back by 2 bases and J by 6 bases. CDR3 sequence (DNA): TGTGCCTGGAGTTTCCGGACAGGGGGCGATGGCTACACCTTC. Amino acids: CAWSFRTGGDGYTF.